The rows below give T cell receptor beta chains drawn from one sample of a study of identical twins. Using its own MiXCR run on the 5' RACE reads, TCRdb lists one record per CDR3 protein. The table has about 700,000 distinct CDR3 sequences, 6.1% seen once. Material: naive T cells sorted from blood. These receptors came from a man younger than 35 in good health. Both conserved end residues are part of each CDR3. The D gene is left open where the match is weak. A clone size is listed for some rows: how often the clone was seen (once, few, many), or a class if it is expanded.

V,size,D,J,DNA,CDR3
TRBV6-5,NA,NA,TRBJ1-6,TGTGCCAGCAGTTATGCGTCAGGGCAACATTCACCCCTCCACTTT,CASSYASGQHSPLHF
TRBV18,few,TRBD1,TRBJ2-1,TGTGCCAGCTCACCCGGGACAGGGTTTTTTATGGATGAGCAGTTCTTC,CASSPGTGFFMDEQFF
TRBV6-2/TRBV6-3,NA,NA,TRBJ2-1,TGTGCCAGCAGTGGACAGAACAATGAGCAGTTCTTC,CASSGQNNEQFF
TRBV20-1,few,NA,TRBJ1-1,TGCAGTGCTAGAGCAGAGTTCGCAGGTCCTGGCACTGAAGCTTTCTTT,CSARAEFAGPGTEAFF
TRBV6-1,NA,TRBD1,TRBJ1-1,TGTGCCAGCAGAGTCTGGACAGGACAAATGAACACTGAAGCTTTCTTT,CASRVWTGQMNTEAFF
TRBV20-1,NA,TRBD2,TRBJ2-7,TGCAGTGCGGGGGGGTGGGGTAGCGGGTCTACCTACGAGCAGTACTTC,CSAGGWGSGSTYEQYF
TRBV20-1,many,TRBD1,TRBJ2-1,TGCAGTGCTAGGGGACAGGGTAACAATGAGCAGTTCTTC,CSARGQGNNEQFF
TRBV6-5,NA,NA,TRBJ1-1,TGTGCCAGCAGTTACTCGGGGCAGGCCACTGAAGCTTTCTTT,CASSYSGQATEAFF
TRBV5-5,many,NA,TRBJ2-5,TGTGCCAGCAGCTGGTCGGGTGAGACCCAGTACTTC,CASSWSGETQYF
TRBV19,NA,NA,TRBJ1-2,TGTGCCAGTAGTATTCGGGGGACGGCTACTCCGGGAGGCTACACCTTC,CASSIRGTATPGGYTF
TRBV3-1,NA,TRBD1,TRBJ2-3,TGTGCCAGCGCCGAGACGGGACAGGGATCAGATACGCAGTATTTT,CASAETGQGSDTQYF
TRBV28,NA,NA,TRBJ1-1,TGTGCCAGCAGGTCGAGGCGGGAAGGAGCTTTCTTT,CASRSRREGAFF
TRBV5-1,NA,TRBD2,TRBJ2-1,TGCGCCAGCAGCTTGAAGGGGACTAGCGACAATGAGCAGTTCTTC,CASSLKGTSDNEQFF
TRBV4-2,NA,TRBD1,TRBJ1-2,TGTGCCAGCAGCCTTTCGGGACAGGGTTCCTATGGCTACACCTTC,CASSLSGQGSYGYTF
TRBV20-1,NA,NA,TRBJ2-7,TGCAGTGCTAGAGATTTCTCCGGCGAGCAGTACTTC,CSARDFSGEQYF
TRBV28,many,NA,TRBJ1-1,TGTGCCAGCACCCCGGTGGGGACATCTGAAGCTTTCTTT,CASTPVGTSEAFF
TRBV10-3,many,NA,TRBJ2-1,TGTGCCATCAGTGAGTCGGGCTCTGTGGGGCACTACAATGAGCAGTTCTTC,CAISESGSVGHYNEQFF
TRBV4-3,many,NA,TRBJ2-7,TGCGCCAGCAGCCCCGACACGAACCACGAGCAGTACTTC,CASSPDTNHEQYF
TRBV12-3/TRBV12-4,many,TRBD2,TRBJ2-3,TGTGCCAGCAGTTTACCTAGCGGGAATGAAGATACGCAGTATTTT,CASSLPSGNEDTQYF
TRBV5-5,few,TRBD2,TRBJ2-3,TGTGCCAGCAGCTTGACCAAAGGGGCGGGAGCAGATACGCAGTATTTT,CASSLTKGAGADTQYF